The 18 T cell receptor beta chains in this list originate from one sample, sequenced in a study of T-cell memory formation after mild COVID-19. TCRdb processed the 5' RACE reads anew with MiXCR; each CDR3 protein has one entry. The repertoire holds roughly 340,000 distinct CDR3 sequences, with about 20% as singletons. The sequencing input was PBMCs or a T cell subset sorted from them (not recorded which). These receptors were collected from a man between 18 and 29 years old who had mild COVID-19 (a few samples of this study predate the infection). Cell type and time point are not known.

This sequence joins TRBV29-1 and TRBJ1-1, with 7 bases lining up with TRBD1. This CDR3 has 12 residues. Germline V lookup: CDR1 SQVTM, CDR2 ANQGSEA. With V trimmed by 5 bases and J by 6 bases, 6 bases remained unmatched. The DNA for the CDR3 is TGCAGCGTTCTGACAGGGCGGGCTGAAGCTTTCTTT. Translated, it gives CSVLTGRAEAFF.

The rearrangement joins TRBV11-1 to TRBJ1-1; no firm D call. CDR1 and CDR2 (germline): SGHAT, FQDESV (reference sequence). V shed 4 bases and J shed 1 base, with 13 bases lying between them. The CDR3 is 15 amino acids. CDR3 in amino acids: CASSSDGEENTEAFF. CDR3 DNA sequence: TGTGCCAGCAGCTCAGACGGGGAGGAGAACACTGAAGCTTTCTTT.

The chain carries TRBV20-1 and TRBJ2-3; TRBD2 matches 12 bases. J was trimmed by 4 bases and V by 3 bases; bases with no gene match: 8. CDR1 and CDR2 (germline): DFQATT, SNEGSKA (reference sequence). This CDR3 has 16 residues. The CDR3 DNA sequence: TGCAGTGCTAGTAATCCTAGCGGGGGGGTCCCAGATACGCAGTATTTT. It is translated as CSASNPSGGVPDTQYF.

This clonotype appeared a few times. V is TRBV5-1 and J is TRBJ2-1; D might be TRBD1 (6 bases). The CDR3 has 14 residues. Per germline, CDR1 SGHRS and CDR2 YFSETQ. The V gene lost 5 bases and the J gene lost 1 base, with 10 bases spanning the gap. The CDR3 nucleotides read TGCGCCAGCAGGGACAGAGTTTCCTACAATGAGCAGTTCTTC. It encodes CASRDRVSYNEQFF.

This clonotype was seen a handful of times. The chain couples TRBV4-1 to TRBJ2-1; D ambiguous. Germline V lookup: CDR1 MGHRA, CDR2 YSYEKL. The V and J ends lost 1 base and 1 base respectively, with 5 bases between them. The CDR3 contains 14 residues. In DNA form, the CDR3 reads TGCGCCAGCAGCCAAGTGCTTTCCTACAATGAGCAGTTCTTC. It specifies CASSQVLSYNEQFF.

Comment on this clonotype: Because it lacks the conserved phenylalanine or tryptophan at the end, this CDR3 is likely a read error. The DNA is left out, because the CDR3 cannot be placed on it with certainty; the CDR3 is given as TCRdb lists it. The chain joins TRBV5-1 to TRBJ2-1. The CDR3 spans 11 residues, counting both ends. CDR1 is SGHRS and CDR2 is YFSETQ in the germline V gene. CDR3 sequence: CASSLKNWRLV.

This chain joins TRBV6-5 and TRBJ1-1, with TRBD1 identical over 8 bases. Unmatched junction bases numbered 9, after V lost 5 bases and J lost 7 bases. Germline V gene sequence: CDR1 MNHEY, CDR2 SVGAGI. The CDR3 runs 14 residues. Written as DNA, the CDR3 is TGTGCCAGCAGTGCGTACCCGACAGGGGTTGAAGCTTTCTTT. Protein: CASSAYPTGVEAFF.

This clonotype was counted a few times. V and J are TRBV5-8 and TRBJ1-4; perhaps TRBD1 as D (5 bases). V lost 0 bases and J 7 bases, leaving 13 bases between the germline ends. CDR3 size: 15 residues. Germline values: CDR1 SGHTS, CDR2 YDEGEE. The CDR3 protein is CASSLGGTSGEKLFF. In DNA, the CDR3 is TGTGCCAGCAGCTTGGGAGGGACCTCTGGTGAAAAACTGTTTTTT.

A few counts support this clonotype. This sequence joins TRBV12-3 or TRBV12-4 and TRBJ2-3; the D is unclear. Trimming left V 3 bases short and J 3 bases short, with 16 bases between. CDR3 length equals 16 residues. The CDR3 region is CASSFRPREGTDTQYF. For the CDR3, the DNA is TGTGCCAGCAGTTTTCGCCCCCGTGAAGGGACAGATACGCAGTATTTT.

This rearrangement joins TRBV18 to TRBJ1-3; D not certain. V shed 0 bases and J shed 4 bases, with 4 bases lying between them. CDR3 length equals 13 residues. Germline lookup yields CDR1 KGHSH and CDR2 LQKENI. CDR3 in DNA: TGTGCCAGCTCACCACCGTTCGGAAACACCATATATTTT. It codes for CASSPPFGNTIYF. Full variable domain (remainder filled in from reference TRBV18 and TRBJ1-3): NAGVMQNPRHLVRRRGQEARLRCSPMKGHSHVYWYRQLPEEGLKFMVYLQKENIIDESGMPKERFSAEFPKEGPSILRIQQVVRGDSAAYFCASSPPFGNTIYFGEGSWLTVV.

This clonotype was observed a handful of times. The chain links TRBV4-1 to TRBJ2-2; a possible D gene is TRBD2 (6 bases). CDR3 length: 17 residues. The germline gives CDR1 MGHRA, CDR2 YSYEKL. Deletions cut 3 bases from V and 3 bases from J, with 17 bases between. CDR3 residues: CASSHGGRLGHTGELFF. The CDR3 DNA reads as TGCGCCAGCAGCCACGGGGGTCGTCTAGGGCACACCGGGGAGCTGTTTTTT.

Many counts were recorded for this clonotype. This sequence joins TRBV20-1 and TRBJ2-5, with 8 bases fitting TRBD2. There are 15 residues in the CDR3. Germline CDR1 is DFQATT and CDR2 is SNEGSKA (reference sequence). Unmatched junction bases numbered 8, after V lost 1 base and J lost 4 bases. CDR3 nucleotide sequence: TGCAGTGCTAGAGGGCCAGCGGGGGCGGGAGAGACCCAGTACTTC. Its translation is CSARGPAGAGETQYF.

The V and J genes are TRBV5-5 and TRBJ2-7, with TRBD1 identical over 7 bases. J lost 0 bases, V lost 4 bases, and 7 bases had no gene match. Germline V gene lookup returns CDR1 SGHKS and CDR2 YYEKEE (reference sequence). CDR3 length: 15 amino acids. The CDR3 nucleotides are TGTGCCAGCAGCCCGAGACAGGGTGGCTCCTACGAGCAGTACGTC. Amino acid sequence: CASSPRQGGSYEQYV.

This clonotype was found a few times. The CDR3 loop is CSVEISGTDTQYF. The CDR3 coding sequence is TGCAGCGTTGAGATATCAGGCACAGATACGCAGTATTTT. The chain combines TRBV29-1 with TRBJ2-3; D call uncertain. Trimming took off 3 bases at V and 1 base at J, with 8 bases between the two ends. Per the germline V gene, CDR1 is SQVTM and CDR2 is ANQGSEA. The CDR3 contains 13 residues.

The chain carries TRBV7-9 and TRBJ2-3; D gene unclear. CDR1 SEHNR and CDR2 FQNEAQ come from the germline V gene (reference sequence). The CDR3 spans 12 residues. Trimming cost V 1 base and J 9 bases, with 8 bases left between them. As DNA, the CDR3 is TGTGCCAGCAGCTTAGACCGAAGAACGCAGTATTTT. Its protein product is CASSLDRRTQYF. Together with reference TRBV7-9 and TRBJ2-3, the CDR3 gives the full variable domain: DTGVSQNPRHKITKRGQNVTFRCDPISEHNRLYWYRQTLGQGPEFLTYFQNEAQLEKSRLLSDRFSAERPKGSFSTLEIQRTEQGDSAMYLCASSLDRRTQYFGPGTRLTVL.

This clonotype has a handful of counts. The J gene is TRBJ2-7, the V gene TRBV7-6; D might be TRBD2 (5 bases). CDR3 length: 16 residues. V was shortened by 1 base and J by 0 bases, with 13 bases between the two germline ends. In germline, CDR1 is SGHVS, CDR2 FNYEAQ. CDR3 sequence reads: CASSLGSGYYSYEQYF. Here the CDR3 DNA reads TGTGCCAGCAGCTTAGGGTCGGGATACTACTCCTACGAGCAGTACTTC.

This chain links TRBV15 with TRBJ1-5; 8 bases are a match to TRBD1. The length of the CDR3 is 15 residues. The germline V gene encodes CDR1 LNHNV and CDR2 YYDKDF (reference sequence). V was pared by 0 bases and J by 7 bases, with 5 bases of the junction left unmatched. DNA of the CDR3: TGTGCCACCAGCAGAGACAGGGGGCCCGGGCAGCCCCAGCATTTT. As protein: CATSRDRGPGQPQHF.

The CDR3 DNA reads as TGTGCCAGCAGCCAAGATCCGGGGCGTTACGAGCAGTACTTC. Translation gives CASSQDPGRYEQYF. The chain combines TRBV4-2 with TRBJ2-7; D is perhaps TRBD1 or TRBD2 (5 bases each). The CDR3 contains 14 residues. V was clipped by 0 bases and J by 4 bases, with 10 bases between them. The V gene's germline CDR1 is LGHNA and CDR2 YNFKEQ.